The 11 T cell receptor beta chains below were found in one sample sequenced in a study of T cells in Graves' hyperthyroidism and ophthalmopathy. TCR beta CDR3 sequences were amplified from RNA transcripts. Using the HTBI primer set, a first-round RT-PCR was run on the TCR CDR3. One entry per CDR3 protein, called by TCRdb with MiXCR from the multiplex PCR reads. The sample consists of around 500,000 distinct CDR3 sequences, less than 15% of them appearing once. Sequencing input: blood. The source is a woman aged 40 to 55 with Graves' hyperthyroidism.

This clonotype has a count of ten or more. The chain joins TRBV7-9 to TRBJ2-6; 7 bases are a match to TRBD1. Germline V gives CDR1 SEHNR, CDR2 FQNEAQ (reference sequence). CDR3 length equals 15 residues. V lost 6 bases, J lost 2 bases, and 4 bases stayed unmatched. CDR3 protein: CASSRQGTGANVLTF. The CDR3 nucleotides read TGTGCCAGCAGTAGACAGGGTACTGGGGCCAACGTCCTGACTTTC.

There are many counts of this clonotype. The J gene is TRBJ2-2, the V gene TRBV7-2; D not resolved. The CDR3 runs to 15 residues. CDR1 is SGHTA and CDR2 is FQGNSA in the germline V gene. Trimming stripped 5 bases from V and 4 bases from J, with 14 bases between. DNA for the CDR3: TGTGCCAGCAGCCGAGAGATCACGGGCACCGGGGAGCTGTTTTTT. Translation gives CASSREITGTGELFF.

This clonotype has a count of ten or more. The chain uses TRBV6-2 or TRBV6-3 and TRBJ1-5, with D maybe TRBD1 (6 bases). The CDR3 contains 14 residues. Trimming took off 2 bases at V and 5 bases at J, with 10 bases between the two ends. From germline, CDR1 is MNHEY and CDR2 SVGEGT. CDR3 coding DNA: TGTGCCAGCAGTTACCGGGACACCCATCAGCCCCAGCATTTT. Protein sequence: CASSYRDTHQPQHF.

The chain's CDR3 is CAWSVSRGNEQFF. CDR3 sequence (DNA): TGTGCCTGGAGTGTCTCAAGGGGCAATGAGCAGTTCTTC. The chain couples TRBV30 to TRBJ2-1; D is perhaps TRBD1 (5 bases). The CDR3 is 13 residues long. Germline CDR1 is GTSNPN and CDR2 is SVGIG (reference sequence). Trimming left V 0 bases short and J 6 bases short, with 9 bases between.

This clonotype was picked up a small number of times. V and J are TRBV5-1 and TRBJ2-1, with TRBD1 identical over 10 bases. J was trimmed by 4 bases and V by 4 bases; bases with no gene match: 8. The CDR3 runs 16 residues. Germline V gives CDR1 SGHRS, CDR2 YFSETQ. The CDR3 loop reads CASSRDRGLEYNEQFF. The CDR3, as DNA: TGCGCCAGCAGCAGGGACAGGGGATTGGAGTACAATGAGCAGTTCTTC.

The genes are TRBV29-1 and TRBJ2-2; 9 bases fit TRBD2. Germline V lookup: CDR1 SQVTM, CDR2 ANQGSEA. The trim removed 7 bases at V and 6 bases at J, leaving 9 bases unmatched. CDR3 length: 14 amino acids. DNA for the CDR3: TGCAGCGCCGGGACTAGCCCGGGGGCCGGGGAGCTGTTTTTT. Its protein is CSAGTSPGAGELFF.

The CDR3 here is CSATEGLAGSSGANVLTF. CDR3 bases: TGCAGTGCTACTGAAGGACTAGCAGGCTCCTCTGGGGCCAACGTCCTGACTTTC. The V call is TRBV20-1, the J call TRBJ2-6; TRBD2 aligns across 8 bases. Germline V gives CDR1 DFQATT, CDR2 SNEGSKA (reference sequence). Trimming at V came to 4 bases and at J to 0 bases, leaving 11 bases not matched to a gene. The CDR3 contains 18 residues.

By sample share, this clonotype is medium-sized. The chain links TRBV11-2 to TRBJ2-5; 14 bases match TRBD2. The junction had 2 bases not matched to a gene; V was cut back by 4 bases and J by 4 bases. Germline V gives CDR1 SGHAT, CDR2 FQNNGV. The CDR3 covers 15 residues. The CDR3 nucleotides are TGTGCCAGCAGCTCGGGACTAGCGGGAGTAGAGACCCAGTACTTC. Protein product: CASSSGLAGVETQYF.

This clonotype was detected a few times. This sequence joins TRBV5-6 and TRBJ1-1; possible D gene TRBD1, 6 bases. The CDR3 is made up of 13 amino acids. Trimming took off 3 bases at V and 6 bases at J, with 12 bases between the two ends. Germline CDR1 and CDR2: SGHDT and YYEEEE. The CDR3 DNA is TGTGCCAGCAGCTATACAGGGATCCCTGAAGCTTTCTTT. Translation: CASSYTGIPEAFF. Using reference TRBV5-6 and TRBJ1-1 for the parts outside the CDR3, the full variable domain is DAGVTQSPTHLIKTRGQQVTLRCSPKSGHDTVSWYQQALGQGPQFIFQYYEEEERQRGNFPDRFSGHQFPNYSSELNVNALLLGDSALYLCASSYTGIPEAFFGQGTRLTVV.

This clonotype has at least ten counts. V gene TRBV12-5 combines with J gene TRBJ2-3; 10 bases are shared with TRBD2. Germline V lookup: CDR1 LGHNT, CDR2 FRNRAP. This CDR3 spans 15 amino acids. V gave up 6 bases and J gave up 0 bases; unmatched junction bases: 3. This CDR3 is CASGWTSGSTDTQYF. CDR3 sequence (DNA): TGTGCTAGTGGGTGGACTAGCGGTAGCACAGATACGCAGTATTTT. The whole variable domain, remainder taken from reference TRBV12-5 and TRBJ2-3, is DARVTQTPRHKVTEMGQEVTMRCQPILGHNTVFWYRQTMMQGLELLAYFRNRAPLDDSGMPKDRFSAEMPDATLATLKIQPSEPRDSAVYFCASGWTSGSTDTQYFGPGTRLTVL.

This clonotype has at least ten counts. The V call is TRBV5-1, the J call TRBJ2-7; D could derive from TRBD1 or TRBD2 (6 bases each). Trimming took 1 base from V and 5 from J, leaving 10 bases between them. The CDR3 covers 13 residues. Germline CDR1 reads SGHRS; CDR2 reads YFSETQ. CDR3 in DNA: TGCGCCAGCAGCTTGATTAGGGGGGACGAGCAGTACTTC. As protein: CASSLIRGDEQYF.